One and the same sample provided the 8 T cell receptor beta chains below, sequenced in a study of CD4 T cells in relation to SARS-CoV-2 and coronaviruses. Before the COVID-19 pandemic, during about 2010-2018, CD4+ T cells were taken from unexposed donors. The data were produced by immunoSEQ multiplex PCR, yet TCRdb's version contains in-frame clones alone and is incomplete. This table has 60,000 to 75,000 clones, approximately 95% appearing once. The specimen sequenced was naive CD4+ T cells from PBMCs. Subset noted: naive CD4+ T cells isolated by negative enrichment. All receptors derive from a human donor in good health.

The chain employs TRBV28 and TRBJ2-7; D is perhaps TRBD2 (6 bases). There are 14 residues in the CDR3. Per germline, CDR1 MDHEN and CDR2 SYDVKM. The V and J ends lost 3 bases and 3 bases respectively, with 12 bases between them. The CDR3 sequence is CASSFPEEGYEQYF. The CDR3 nucleotides are TGTGCCAGCAGTTTCCCCGAGGAGGGCTACGAGCAGTACTTC.

The chain joins TRBV9 to TRBJ1-3, with D hard to call. V lost 0 bases to trimming and J lost 0 bases, with 7 bases between them. This CDR3 has 15 residues. Germline lookup yields CDR1 SGDLS and CDR2 YYNGEE. The CDR3 sequence is CASSVDGISGNTIYF. The CDR3 bases are TGTGCCAGCAGCGTAGACGGAATCTCTGGAAACACCATATATTTT. Looking up the rest from reference TRBV9 and TRBJ1-3 gives the full variable domain: DSGVTQTPKHLITATGQRVTLRCSPRSGDLSVYWYQQSLDQGLQFLIQYYNGEERAKGNILERFSAQQFPDLHSELNLSSLELGDSALYFCASSVDGISGNTIYFGEGSWLTVV.

V is TRBV24-1 and J is TRBJ2-3, with 7 bases matching TRBD2. Germline lookup yields CDR1 KGHDR and CDR2 SFDVKD. There are 19 residues in the CDR3. Trimming at V came to 3 bases and at J to 1 base, leaving 15 bases not matched to a gene. CDR3 sequence: CATSDPTGAGSHGTDTQYF. The CDR3 region has the DNA TGTGCCACCAGTGATCCCACGGGAGCGGGGAGTCATGGCACAGATACGCAGTATTTT.

The chain recombines TRBV5-4 with TRBJ2-1; tentatively, D is TRBD1 (5 bases). With 2 bases removed from V and 3 bases from J, the gap between germline ends came to 12 bases. Germline CDR1 is SGHNT and CDR2 is YYREEE (reference sequence). The CDR3 runs to 15 residues. CDR3 protein: CASSFEGVLYNEQFF. CDR3 DNA sequence: TGTGCCAGCAGCTTTGAAGGGGTTCTCTACAATGAGCAGTTCTTC.

The chain couples TRBV19 to TRBJ1-6, with 7 bases matching TRBD1. This CDR3 comprises 18 residues. The ends lost 2 bases at V and 0 bases at J; junction bases unmatched: 7. The V gene's germline CDR1 is LNHDA and CDR2 SQIVND (reference sequence). Here the CDR3 DNA reads TGTGCCAGTAGTATACGGCAGGGGGTGAGCTCCTATAATTCACCCCTCCACTTT. As protein: CASSIRQGVSSYNSPLHF.

The rearrangement links TRBV6-5 to TRBJ2-5; D unresolved. V was cut by 7 bases and J by 5 bases, with 17 bases left in between. The CDR3 loop spans 14 amino acids. Germline V gives CDR1 MNHEY, CDR2 SVGAGI. Written as DNA, the CDR3 is TGTGCCAGCAAAAAACTTACCACCCGGGAGACCCAGTACTTC. Protein: CASKKLTTRETQYF.

The chain recombines TRBV29-1 with TRBJ1-2; D not certain. V was cut by 3 bases and J by 0 bases, with 11 bases left in between. This CDR3 has 14 amino acids. Germline V gene sequence: CDR1 SQVTM, CDR2 ANQGSEA. The DNA for the CDR3 is TGCAGCGTTGATCCCCGAAGAACTAACTATGGCTACACCTTC. Translating gives CSVDPRRTNYGYTF.

This chain connects TRBV6-5 to TRBJ1-3; 9 bases line up with TRBD1. Germline V gene data show CDR1 as MNHEY and CDR2 as SVGAGI. CDR3 length: 13 amino acids. The J segment lost 3 bases and the V segment lost 11 bases, leaving 5 bases of the junction unmatched. The CDR3 coding sequence is TGTGCCTCAAAGGACAGGGGTGGAAACACCATATATTTT. Translating gives CASKDRGGNTIYF.